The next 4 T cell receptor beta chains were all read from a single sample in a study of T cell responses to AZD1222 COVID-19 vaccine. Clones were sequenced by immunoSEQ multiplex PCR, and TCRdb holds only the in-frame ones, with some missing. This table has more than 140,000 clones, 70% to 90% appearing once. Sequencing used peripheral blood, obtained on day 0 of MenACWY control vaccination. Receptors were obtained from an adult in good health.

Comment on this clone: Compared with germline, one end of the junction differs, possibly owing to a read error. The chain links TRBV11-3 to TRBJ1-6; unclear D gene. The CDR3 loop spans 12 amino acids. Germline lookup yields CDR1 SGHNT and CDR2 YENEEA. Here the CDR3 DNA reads TGTGCCAGCAGCTCCCATAATTCACCCCTCCACTTT. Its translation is CASSSHNSPLHF.

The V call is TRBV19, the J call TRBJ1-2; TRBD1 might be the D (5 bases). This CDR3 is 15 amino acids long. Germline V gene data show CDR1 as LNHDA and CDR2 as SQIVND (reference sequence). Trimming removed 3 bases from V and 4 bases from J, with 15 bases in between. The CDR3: CASSITGAEGYGYTF. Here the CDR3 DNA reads TGTGCCAGTAGTATCACCGGGGCCGAGGGCTATGGCTACACCTTC. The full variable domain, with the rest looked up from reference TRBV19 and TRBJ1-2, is DGGITQSPKYLFRKEGQNVTLSCEQNLNHDAMYWYRQDPGQGLRLIYYSQIVNDFQKGDIAEGYSVSREKKESFPLTVTSAQKNPTAFYLCASSITGAEGYGYTFGSGTRLTVV.

DNA for the CDR3: TGTGCCAGCAGTGAGCGGAGAATGAATTCACCCCTCCACTTT. It specifies CASSERRMNSPLHF. This chain links TRBV2 with TRBJ1-6; D remains unclear. CDR3 length equals 14 residues. Deletions cut 3 bases from V and 7 bases from J, with 10 bases between. CDR1 SNHLY and CDR2 FYNNEI come from the germline V gene.

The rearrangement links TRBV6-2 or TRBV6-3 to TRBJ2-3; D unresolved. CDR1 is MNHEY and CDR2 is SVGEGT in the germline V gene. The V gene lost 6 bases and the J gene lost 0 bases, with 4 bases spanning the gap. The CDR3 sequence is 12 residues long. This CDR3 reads CASSSSTDTQYF. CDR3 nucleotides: TGTGCCAGCAGCTCGAGCACAGATACGCAGTATTTT.